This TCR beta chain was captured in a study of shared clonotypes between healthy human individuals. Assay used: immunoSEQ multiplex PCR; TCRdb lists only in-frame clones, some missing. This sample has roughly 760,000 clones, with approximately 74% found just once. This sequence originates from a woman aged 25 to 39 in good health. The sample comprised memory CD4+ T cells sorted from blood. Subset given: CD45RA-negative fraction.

The CDR3 protein is CASRPLGSGRYEQYF. As DNA, the CDR3 is TGTGCCAGCAGACCCCTGGGTAGCGGGAGGTACGAGCAGTACTTC. V gene TRBV27 combines with J gene TRBJ2-7; TRBD2 agrees at 10 bases. Germline CDR1 is MNHEY and CDR2 is SMNVEV (reference sequence). J gave up 4 bases and V 6 bases, and 9 bases lay outside the gene matches. The CDR3 sequence is 15 residues long.